One T cell receptor (beta chain) is described in this entry. In the authors' workflow: Reference gene primer amplification yielded estimated nucleated cell counts. TCRdb's copy holds only in-frame clones and misses some; the assay was immunoSEQ multiplex PCR. The DNA was the basis for D and trimming; V, J and clone size are from that table. The repertoire holds 8,500 to 13,000 clones, with approximately 82% as singletons. The data originate from a study of blood T cell repertoires in COVID-19. On the study more broadly: Samples taken during acute and convalescent COVID-19 were collected in the United States, Italy and Spain. PBMCs, B-cell-depleted T cells, or T cells were the source of the cDNA or gDNA that made up the material.

Germline loops: CDR1 LNHDA, CDR2 SQIVND (reference sequence). After removal of 5 bases from V and 5 bases from J, the junction contained 7 bases not matched to a gene. The CDR3 spans 17 residues. Sequencing used peripheral blood. The rearrangement joins TRBV19 to TRBJ2-2; 14 bases align to TRBD2. This TCR came from a human donor in a cohort sampled during active COVID-19. CDR3 bases: TGTGCCAGTAGTGTGTCCGGGACTAGCGGGAGAACCGGGGAGCTGTTTTTT. Translation gives CASSVSGTSGRTGELFF.